A selection of T cell receptor beta chains follows, all from one sample in a study of blood T cell repertoires in COVID-19. The method was immunoSEQ multiplex PCR; TCRdb's version includes in-frame clones alone and lacks a portion of them. The top ten clones hold 0.7% to 0.85% of a sample with 400,000 to 450,000 clones, around 90% of them seen once. Source material: peripheral blood. Receptor source: a man younger than 35 with COVID-19, enrolled during active disease. Both conserved end residues are part of each CDR3. Fields, in order: J gene, clone size, D gene, V gene, CDR3 DNA, CDR3 protein. The D gene is left open where the match is weak. The size entry is marked missing in some rows and otherwise reads once, few, many or a size class.

TRBJ2-7 | NA | TRBD2 | TRBV18 | TGTGCCAGCTCACCCCTAGCGGGTGATTCCTACGAGCAGTACTTC | CASSPLAGDSYEQYF
TRBJ2-7 | NA | TRBD2 | TRBV5-1 | TGCGCCAGCAGCCCAGGGCCGGGGGGAGGGGAGCAGTACTTC | CASSPGPGGGEQYF
TRBJ2-5 | NA | TRBD2 | TRBV5-4 | TGTGCCAGCACCTTACCGGGACTAGCGGCCCAAGAGACCCAGTACTTC | CASTLPGLAAQETQYF
TRBJ2-7 | NA | NA | TRBV14 | TGTGCCAGCAGCCAAGTAACAGGAGTTTACGAGCAGTACTTC | CASSQVTGVYEQYF
TRBJ1-2 | NA | NA | TRBV4-1 | TGCGCCAGCAGCCAGACCGACCAGAGGGGCTACACCTTC | CASSQTDQRGYTF
TRBJ1-6 | NA | NA | TRBV27 | TGTGCCAGCAGTTTGCAGGGATATAATTCACCCCTCCACTTT | CASSLQGYNSPLHF
TRBJ2-7 | NA | TRBD2 | TRBV29-1 | TGCAGCGTTGAAGAACCCTCCGGGAGGTCCTACGAGCAGTACTTC | CSVEEPSGRSYEQYF
TRBJ1-3 | NA | NA | TRBV21-1 | TGTGCCAGCATCTTAATTACTGGAAACACCATATATTTT | CASILITGNTIYF
TRBJ1-4 | NA | TRBD1 | TRBV19 | TGTGCCAGTAGTATCGGGACAGGGGCAACTAATGAAAAACTGTTTTTT | CASSIGTGATNEKLFF
TRBJ2-2 | NA | NA | TRBV5-4 | TGTGCCAGCAGCTTGGCCCGGGGTGCAGGTGGGGAGCTGTTTTTT | CASSLARGAGGELFF
TRBJ2-1 | NA | TRBD2 | TRBV5-1 | TGCGCCAGCAGCTTGGTGGCTAGCGGGGGGGCCGTTGAGCAGTTCTTC | CASSLVASGGAVEQFF
TRBJ2-5 | NA | TRBD2 | TRBV5-4 | TGTGCCAGCAGCCCCTCCCCTAGCGGGAGGGGAGAAGAGACCCAGTACTTC | CASSPSPSGRGEETQYF
TRBJ1-6 | few | NA | TRBV18 | TGTGCCAGCTCTTCCGACAGAAGCAATTCACCCCTCCACTTT | CASSSDRSNSPLHF
TRBJ2-7 | NA | NA | TRBV15 | TGTGCCACCAGTCAGCTGAAACAGGGTTACGAGCAGTACTTC | CATSQLKQGYEQYF
TRBJ2-2 | NA | TRBD1 | TRBV11-3 | TGTGCCAGCAGCTTAGGGAAAGGGACAGGGGGTCAGCCCGGGGAGCTGTTTTTT | CASSLGKGTGGQPGELFF
TRBJ1-1 | NA | NA | TRBV5-1 | TGCGCCAGCAGCTTGGCCACAGGGAACACTGAAGCTTTCTTT | CASSLATGNTEAFF
TRBJ1-2 | NA | NA | TRBV11-3 | TGTGCCAGCGCTACAGGTCAATATGGCTACACCTTC | CASATGQYGYTF
TRBJ2-2 | NA | TRBD1 | TRBV2 | TGTGCCAGCAGGGGACAGGGGCACACCGGGGAGCTGTTTTTT | CASRGQGHTGELFF
TRBJ2-3 | NA | TRBD1 | TRBV18 | TGTGCCAGCTCCCCATACCGGGACAGGCCCACAGATACGCAGTATTTT | CASSPYRDRPTDTQYF
TRBJ1-3 | NA | NA | TRBV5-1 | TGCGCCAGCAGCCTAGCGGGGATCGGAAACACCATATATTTT | CASSLAGIGNTIYF
TRBJ2-2 | NA | NA | TRBV6-5 | TGTGCCAGCTCGGCGGGGAACACCGGGGAGCTGTTTTTT | CASSAGNTGELFF
TRBJ1-2 | NA | NA | TRBV6-5 | TGTGCCAGCAGTCGCGGGGCGGGCTATGGCTACACCTTC | CASSRGAGYGYTF
TRBJ2-5 | NA | TRBD2 | TRBV7-7 | TGTGCCAGCAGCTCGGGACTAGCGGTTGAGACCCAGTACTTC | CASSSGLAVETQYF
TRBJ2-1 | NA | NA | TRBV19 | TGTGCCAGTAGTATTACTAGCTCCGGTTACAATGAGCAGTTCTTC | CASSITSSGYNEQFF
TRBJ2-1 | NA | TRBD1 | TRBV10-2 | TGCGCCAGCAGTGGCCGGACAGGGGGCTCCTACAATGAGCAGTTCTTC | CASSGRTGGSYNEQFF
TRBJ2-5 | once | TRBD2 | TRBV5-1 | TGCGCCAGCAGCTTGGGGACTAGCGGGAGAGAGGAGACCCAGTACTTC | CASSLGTSGREETQYF
TRBJ1-3 | NA | NA | TRBV15 | TGTGCCACCAGCAGAGATCTAAGGCGGGCGTCGCCTGGAAACACCATATATTTT | CATSRDLRRASPGNTIYF
TRBJ2-2 | once | NA | TRBV4-1 | TGCGCCAGCAGCGTTCCAGGTACCGGGGAGCTGTTTTTT | CASSVPGTGELFF
TRBJ2-7 | NA | NA | TRBV9 | TGTGCCAGCAGCGTAGAGGGGACACCCTTGACCGAGCAGTACTTC | CASSVEGTPLTEQYF
TRBJ2-3 | NA | TRBD1 | TRBV5-4 | TGTGCCAGCAGCCCGGACAGGGGCCCAGATACGCAGTATTTT | CASSPDRGPDTQYF
TRBJ2-3 | NA | NA | TRBV6-5 | TGTGCCAGCAGAAACCACGGGGAACGGAGAACGCAGTATTTT | CASRNHGERRTQYF
TRBJ1-6 | NA | NA | TRBV25-1 | TGTGCCAGCAGTGAGTTGGGGGGGGCATTCGGGACACCCCTCCACTTT | CASSELGGAFGTPLHF
TRBJ2-7 | NA | TRBD2 | TRBV5-1 | TGCGCCAGCAGACTAGCGGGAGATTTCTCCTACGAGCAGTACTTC | CASRLAGDFSYEQYF
TRBJ1-2 | NA | NA | TRBV14 | TGTGCCAGCAGCCACTGGGCGTCTGAAGCTAACTATGGCTACACCTTC | CASSHWASEANYGYTF
TRBJ1-4 | once | NA | TRBV5-1 | TGCGCCAGCAGCGTCCAGACTGATGAAAAACTGTTTTTT | CASSVQTDEKLFF
TRBJ1-2 | NA | NA | TRBV3-1/TRBV3-2 | TGTGCCAGCAGCCAAATGAGGTGGGACTATGGCTACACCTTC | CASSQMRWDYGYTF
TRBJ1-2 | NA | TRBD1 | TRBV5-4 | TGTGCCAGCAGCGGCCACAGGGGAGTAATTGGGGACTATGGCTACACCTTC | CASSGHRGVIGDYGYTF
TRBJ1-2 | NA | NA | TRBV19 | TGTGCCAGTAGTATGACACCATTTTATGGCTACACCTTC | CASSMTPFYGYTF
TRBJ2-5 | NA | TRBD1 | TRBV7-9 | TGTGCCAGCAGCTCGAGCCGGGACAGCCAAGAGACCCAGTACTTC | CASSSSRDSQETQYF
TRBJ1-2 | NA | NA | TRBV3-1/TRBV3-2 | TGTGCCAGCAGCCAATCGGCGGGGGGCGCATCCGGCTACACCTTC | CASSQSAGGASGYTF
TRBJ1-2 | NA | NA | TRBV25-1 | TGTGCCAGCAGTGAATCCTCAGGAGGCTACACCTTC | CASSESSGGYTF
TRBJ1-2 | NA | TRBD1 | TRBV19 | TGTGCCAGTAGTATAGTAACAGGGGAAGGGTATGGCTACACCTTC | CASSIVTGEGYGYTF
TRBJ1-2 | NA | TRBD1 | TRBV10-3 | TGTGCCATCAGTTCGGGACAGGGGGATGGCTACACCTTC | CAISSGQGDGYTF
TRBJ1-6 | NA | NA | TRBV7-2 | TGTGCCAGCAGCTTAGTACAGGCCAATTCACCCCTCCACTTT | CASSLVQANSPLHF
TRBJ2-2 | NA | TRBD2 | TRBV3-1/TRBV3-2 | TGTGCCAGCAGCCCAATCCGACTAGCGGGAGACACCGGGGAGCTGTTTTTT | CASSPIRLAGDTGELFF
TRBJ1-1 | NA | TRBD1 | TRBV19 | TGTGCCAGTAGTGGTACCGGGACAGGGGAGACTGAAGCTTTCTTT | CASSGTGTGETEAFF
TRBJ1-4 | NA | TRBD1 | TRBV6-5 | TGTGCCAGCAGTTACGCGACAGGGGGTCGGGAAAAACTGTTTTTT | CASSYATGGREKLFF
TRBJ2-5 | NA | TRBD2 | TRBV4-1 | TGCGCCAGCAGCGGGACTAGCCCCGGGACCCAGTACTTC | CASSGTSPGTQYF
TRBJ2-2 | NA | TRBD1 | TRBV28 | TGTGCCAGCAGTATCCCCGGGACAGGCAGCGGGGAGCTGTTTTTT | CASSIPGTGSGELFF
TRBJ1-5 | once | NA | TRBV30 | TGTGCCTGGAGCGGTGGGCTCAATCAGCCCCAGCATTTT | CAWSGGLNQPQHF
TRBJ1-1 | NA | NA | TRBV30 | TGTGCCTGGAGGGGAGGACACAGCACTGAAGCTTTCTTT | CAWRGGHSTEAFF
TRBJ2-2 | NA | NA | TRBV27 | TGTGCCAGCACGTGGATCCGGGGCACCGGGGAGCTGTTTTTT | CASTWIRGTGELFF
TRBJ1-4 | NA | NA | TRBV19 | TGTGCCAGTAGTCCAGGGGTTGCTAATGAAAAACTGTTTTTT | CASSPGVANEKLFF
TRBJ2-7 | NA | TRBD2 | TRBV4-2 | TGTGCCAGCAGCCAAGATGACGGGGGGAACTCCTACGAGCAGTACTTC | CASSQDDGGNSYEQYF
TRBJ2-5 | NA | TRBD1 | TRBV7-6 | TGTGCCAGCAGCTCCCGGGACAGGCTACAAGAGACCCAGTACTTC | CASSSRDRLQETQYF
TRBJ1-5 | NA | NA | TRBV27 | TGTGCCAGCAGCCGCGAAGGGGGTTTCAATCAGCCCCAGCATTTT | CASSREGGFNQPQHF
TRBJ2-2 | NA | NA | TRBV19 | TGTGCCAGTAGGAGGGGGTCGAACACCGGGGAGCTGTTTTTT | CASRRGSNTGELFF
TRBJ1-6 | NA | NA | TRBV5-4 | TGTGCCAGCAGCCCCGCTTCAGGCTCACCCCTCCACTTT | CASSPASGSPLHF
TRBJ2-2 | NA | NA | TRBV12-3/TRBV12-4 | TGTGCCAGCAGTTTCCCGGCCGGGGAGCTGTTTTTT | CASSFPAGELFF
TRBJ2-1 | NA | NA | TRBV9 | TGTGCCAGCAGCGAGTGGAGGTCTGGCAATGAGCAGTTCTTC | CASSEWRSGNEQFF